This T cell receptor beta chain was recovered during a study of cytomegalovirus exposure and HLA in healthy donors. Study overall: An early data release held tens of millions of unique TCRs from HLA-typed donors.

Whereas donors were nominally healthy upon sampling, unrecorded immune exposures were probable. From germline, CDR1 is SGHRS and CDR2 YFSETQ. V shed 4 bases and J shed 2 bases, with 12 bases lying between them. The CDR3 has 14 amino acids. It was with 60 Vbeta and 13 Jbeta primers that the PCR ran. Assay used: immunoSEQ multiplex PCR; TCRdb lists only in-frame clones, some missing. The sample records 190,000 or so clones, 80% being singletons. The clonotype originates from a boy younger than 18 in good health and CMV-seronegative. The sample comprised PBMCs. The chain links TRBV5-1 to TRBJ1-2; a weak D match, TRBD1 (6 bases). CDR3 loop: CASSLTQGNYGYTF. CDR3 bases: TGCGCCAGCAGCCTCACTCAGGGGAACTATGGCTACACCTTC.